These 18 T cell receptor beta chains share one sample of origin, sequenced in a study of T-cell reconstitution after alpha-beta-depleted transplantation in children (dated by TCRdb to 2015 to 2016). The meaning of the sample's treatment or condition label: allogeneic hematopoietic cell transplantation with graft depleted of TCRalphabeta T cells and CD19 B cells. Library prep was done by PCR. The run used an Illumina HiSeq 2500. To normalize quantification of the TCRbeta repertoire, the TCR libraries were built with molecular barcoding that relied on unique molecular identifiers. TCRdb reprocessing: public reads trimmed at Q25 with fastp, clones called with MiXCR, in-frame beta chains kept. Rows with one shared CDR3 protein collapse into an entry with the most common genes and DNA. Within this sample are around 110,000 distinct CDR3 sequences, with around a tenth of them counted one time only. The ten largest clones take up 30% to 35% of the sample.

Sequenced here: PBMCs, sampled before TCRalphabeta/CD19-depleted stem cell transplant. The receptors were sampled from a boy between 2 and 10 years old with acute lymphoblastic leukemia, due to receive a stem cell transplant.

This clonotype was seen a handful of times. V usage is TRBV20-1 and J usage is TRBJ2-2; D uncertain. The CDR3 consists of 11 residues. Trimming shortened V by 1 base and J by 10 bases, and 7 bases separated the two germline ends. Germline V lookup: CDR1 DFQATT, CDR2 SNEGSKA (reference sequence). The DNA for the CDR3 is TGCAGTGCTAGAGGGCTAGAGGAGCTGTTTTTT. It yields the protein CSARGLEELFF.

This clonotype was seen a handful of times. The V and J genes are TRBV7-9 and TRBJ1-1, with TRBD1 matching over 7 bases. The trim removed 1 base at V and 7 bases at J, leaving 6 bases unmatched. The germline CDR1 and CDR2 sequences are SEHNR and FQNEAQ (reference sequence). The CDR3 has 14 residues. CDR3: CASSLGTGYDEAFF. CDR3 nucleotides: TGTGCCAGCAGCTTAGGGACAGGCTACGATGAAGCTTTCTTT.

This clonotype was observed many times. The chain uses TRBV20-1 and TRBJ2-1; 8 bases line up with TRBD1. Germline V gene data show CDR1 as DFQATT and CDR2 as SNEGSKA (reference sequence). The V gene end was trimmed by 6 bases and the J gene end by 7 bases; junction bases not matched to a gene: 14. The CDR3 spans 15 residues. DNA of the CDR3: TGCAGTGCGCCCCCATCAGGGGGCGGAATTAATGAGCAGTTCTTC. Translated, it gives CSAPPSGGGINEQFF.

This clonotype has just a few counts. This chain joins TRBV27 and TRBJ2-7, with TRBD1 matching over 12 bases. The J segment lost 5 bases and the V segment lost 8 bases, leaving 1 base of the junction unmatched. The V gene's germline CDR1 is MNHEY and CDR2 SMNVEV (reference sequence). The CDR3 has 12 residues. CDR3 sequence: CASGTGGDEQYF. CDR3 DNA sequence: TGTGCCAGCGGGACAGGGGGCGACGAGCAGTACTTC.

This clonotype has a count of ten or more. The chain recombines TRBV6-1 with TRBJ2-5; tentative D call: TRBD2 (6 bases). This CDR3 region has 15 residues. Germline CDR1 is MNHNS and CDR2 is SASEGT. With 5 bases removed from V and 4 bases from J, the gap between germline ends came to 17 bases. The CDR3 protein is CASSPPIGGTETQYF. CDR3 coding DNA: TGTGCCAGCAGTCCCCCAATCGGCGGGACAGAGACCCAGTACTTC.

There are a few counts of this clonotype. The CDR3 sequence is CSARDSEGLAGTSSYNEQFF. DNA for the CDR3: TGCAGTGCTAGAGACTCCGAGGGACTAGCGGGTACAAGCTCCTACAATGAGCAGTTCTTC. The chain has TRBV20-1 and TRBJ2-1; 12 bases are shared with TRBD2. The germline gives CDR1 DFQATT, CDR2 SNEGSKA (reference sequence). V lost 0 bases, J lost 0 bases, and 12 bases stayed unmatched. This CDR3 is built from 20 residues.

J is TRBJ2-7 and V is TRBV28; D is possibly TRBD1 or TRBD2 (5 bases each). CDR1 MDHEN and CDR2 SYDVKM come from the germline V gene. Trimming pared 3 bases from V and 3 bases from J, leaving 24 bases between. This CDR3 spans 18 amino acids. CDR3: CASSFTRGDRQPVYEQYF. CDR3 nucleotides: TGTGCCAGCAGTTTTACCCGGGGTGACAGACAACCCGTCTACGAGCAGTACTTC.

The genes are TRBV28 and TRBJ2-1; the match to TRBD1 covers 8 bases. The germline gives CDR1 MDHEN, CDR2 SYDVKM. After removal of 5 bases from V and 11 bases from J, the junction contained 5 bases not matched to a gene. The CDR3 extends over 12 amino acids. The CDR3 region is CASSPGQGKQFF. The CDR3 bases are TGTGCCAGCAGTCCCGGACAGGGAAAGCAGTTCTTC.

The CDR3 coding sequence is TGTGCCAGTAGTATAGTGGACAATCAGCCCCAGCATTTT. It specifies CASSIVDNQPQHF. This chain joins TRBV19 and TRBJ1-5; D gene ambiguous. Trimming cost V 1 base and J 3 bases, with 4 bases left between them. The CDR3 is 13 amino acids. Germline assignment: CDR1 LNHDA and CDR2 SQIVND (reference sequence).

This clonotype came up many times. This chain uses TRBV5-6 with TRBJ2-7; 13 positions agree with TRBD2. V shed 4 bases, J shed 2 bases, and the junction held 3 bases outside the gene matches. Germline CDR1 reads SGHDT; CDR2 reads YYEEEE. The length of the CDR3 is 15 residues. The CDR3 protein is CASSKGLAGTYEQYF. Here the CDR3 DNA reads TGTGCCAGCAGCAAGGGACTAGCGGGAACCTACGAGCAGTACTTC.

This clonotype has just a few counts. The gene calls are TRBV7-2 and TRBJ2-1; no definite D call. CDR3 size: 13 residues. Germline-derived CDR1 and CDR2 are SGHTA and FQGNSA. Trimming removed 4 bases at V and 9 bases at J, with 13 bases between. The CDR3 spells CASSSTRVGEQFF. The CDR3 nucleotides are TGTGCCAGCAGCTCTACAAGGGTCGGTGAGCAGTTCTTC.

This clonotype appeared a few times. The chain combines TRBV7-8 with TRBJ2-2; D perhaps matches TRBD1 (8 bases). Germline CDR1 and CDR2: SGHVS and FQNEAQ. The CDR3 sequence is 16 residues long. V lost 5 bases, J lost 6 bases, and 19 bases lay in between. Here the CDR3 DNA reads TGTGCCAGCAGCCTCTCGGACAGGGCGGGAGCCGGGGAGCTGTTTTTT. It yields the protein CASSLSDRAGAGELFF.

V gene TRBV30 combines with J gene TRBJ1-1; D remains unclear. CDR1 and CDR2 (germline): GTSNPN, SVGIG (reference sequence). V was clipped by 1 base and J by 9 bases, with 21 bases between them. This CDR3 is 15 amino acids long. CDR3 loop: CAWSANGLLGNKAFF. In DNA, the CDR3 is TGTGCCTGGAGTGCCAATGGGCTCCTCGGAAATAAAGCTTTCTTT.

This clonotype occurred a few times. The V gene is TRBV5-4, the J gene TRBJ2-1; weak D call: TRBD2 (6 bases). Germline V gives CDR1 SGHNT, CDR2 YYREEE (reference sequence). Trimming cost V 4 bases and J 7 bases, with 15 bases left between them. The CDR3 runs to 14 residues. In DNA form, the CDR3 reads TGTGCCAGCAGCCCTCGGACGGGGACTAATGAGCAGTTCTTC. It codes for CASSPRTGTNEQFF. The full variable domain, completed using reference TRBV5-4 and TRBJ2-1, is ETGVTQSPTHLIKTRGQQVTLRCSSQSGHNTVSWYQQALGQGPQFIFQYYREEENGRGNFPPRFSGLQFPNYSSELNVNALELDDSALYLCASSPRTGTNEQFFGPGTRLTVL.

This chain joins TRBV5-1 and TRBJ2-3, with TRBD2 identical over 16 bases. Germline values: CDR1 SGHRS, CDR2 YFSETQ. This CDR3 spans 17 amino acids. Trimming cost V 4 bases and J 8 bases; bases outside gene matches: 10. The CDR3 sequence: CASSPGLAGGAGATQYF. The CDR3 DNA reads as TGCGCCAGCAGCCCGGGACTAGCGGGGGGGGCCGGGGCTACGCAGTATTTT. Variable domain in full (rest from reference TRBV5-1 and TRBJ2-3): KAGVTQTPRYLIKTRGQQVTLSCSPISGHRSVSWYQQTPGQGLQFLFEYFSETQRNKGNFPGRFSGRQFSNSRSEMNVSTLELGDSALYLCASSPGLAGGAGATQYFGPGTRLTVL.

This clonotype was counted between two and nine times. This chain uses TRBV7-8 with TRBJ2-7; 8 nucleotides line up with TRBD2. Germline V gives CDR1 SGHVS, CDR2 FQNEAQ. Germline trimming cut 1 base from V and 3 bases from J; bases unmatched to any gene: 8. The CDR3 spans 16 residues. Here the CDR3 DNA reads TGTGCCAGCAGCTTAGAGGGACTAGTGGTCGGCTACGAGCAGTACTTC. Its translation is CASSLEGLVVGYEQYF.

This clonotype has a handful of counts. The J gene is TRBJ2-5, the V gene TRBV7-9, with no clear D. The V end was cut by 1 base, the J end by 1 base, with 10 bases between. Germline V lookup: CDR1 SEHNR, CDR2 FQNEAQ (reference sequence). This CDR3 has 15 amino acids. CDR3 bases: TGTGCCAGCAGCTTAGGCCCTTCAATCCAAGAGACCCAGTACTTC. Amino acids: CASSLGPSIQETQYF.

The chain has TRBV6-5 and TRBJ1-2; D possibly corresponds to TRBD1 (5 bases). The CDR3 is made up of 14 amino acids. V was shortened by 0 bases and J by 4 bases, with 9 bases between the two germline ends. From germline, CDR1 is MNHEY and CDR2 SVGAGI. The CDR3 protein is CASSYSQGAYGYTF. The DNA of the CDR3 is TGTGCCAGCAGTTACTCGCAGGGAGCCTATGGCTACACCTTC.